Each of the 16 T cell receptor beta chains below was sequenced from the same sample in a study of shared T cell receptors in the human thymus. Method: immunoSEQ multiplex PCR; TCRdb's copy keeps in-frame clones and lacks some. Of about 380,000 clones listed, around 95% are singletons. Specimen: thymocytes. The receptors were gathered from a human donor.

CDR3 loop: CASRPGRTPHEQFF. Written as DNA, the CDR3 is TGTGCCAGCAGACCCGGGCGGACTCCCCATGAGCAGTTCTTC. This sequence joins TRBV2 and TRBJ2-1; D perhaps matches TRBD2 (5 bases). This CDR3 has 14 amino acids. CDR1 is SNHLY and CDR2 is FYNNEI in the germline V gene. Trimming removed 6 bases at V and 8 bases at J, with 17 bases between.

The chain joins TRBV7-2 to TRBJ1-2; D call uncertain. The V end lost 0 bases, the J end lost 4 bases, and 12 bases lay between the germline ends. Germline V gene lookup returns CDR1 SGHTA and CDR2 FQGNSA. The CDR3 contains 15 residues. The CDR3 DNA reads TGTGCCAGCAGCTTAGCGCGGAAAGTTTCCTATGGCTACACCTTC. Its translation: CASSLARKVSYGYTF.

The chain couples TRBV7-9 to TRBJ2-5, with D hard to call. The CDR3 totals 18 residues. V was clipped by 7 bases and J by 4 bases, with 28 bases between them. CDR1 is SEHNR, CDR2 FQNEAQ, per germline (reference sequence). The CDR3 region has the DNA TGTGCCAGCAATCCACAGCAAGAGGAGTGGCCAATCCCAGAGACCCAGTACTTC. Translating gives CASNPQQEEWPIPETQYF.

This chain connects TRBV28 to TRBJ1-4; D unresolved. Trimming took 3 bases from V and 10 from J, leaving 6 bases between them. Germline CDR1 and CDR2: MDHEN and SYDVKM. The length of the CDR3 is 11 residues. The CDR3 nucleotides are TGTGCCAGCAGTTTTTCGGGAAAACTGTTTTTT. Amino acids: CASSFSGKLFF.

V usage is TRBV7-3 and J usage is TRBJ2-1; D is possibly TRBD2 (5 bases). CDR1 SGHTA and CDR2 FQGTGA come from the germline V gene. Trimming removed 5 bases at V and 7 bases at J, with 18 bases between. This CDR3 region has 15 residues. In DNA, the CDR3 is TGTGCCAGCAGCAACCCGACGATTCGGAGGAATGAGCAGTTCTTC. Its translation: CASSNPTIRRNEQFF. Filled out from reference TRBV7-3 and TRBJ2-1, the complete variable domain reads GAGVSQTPSNKVTEKGKYVELRCDPISGHTALYWYRQSLGQGPEFLIYFQGTGAADDSGLPNDRFFAVRPEGSVSTLKIQRTERGDSAVYLCASSNPTIRRNEQFFGPGTRLTVL.

This chain links TRBV4-1 with TRBJ1-1, with a possible D match to TRBD1 (6 bases). Per the germline V gene, CDR1 is MGHRA and CDR2 is YSYEKL. V was trimmed by 4 bases and J by 1 base, leaving 19 bases between them. The CDR3 consists of 17 residues. The CDR3: CASSPHPRTDPNTEAFF. As DNA, the CDR3 is TGCGCCAGCAGCCCACACCCCCGGACAGATCCGAACACTGAAGCTTTCTTT.

The rearrangement links TRBV28 to TRBJ2-7; 7 bases align to TRBD1. The V gene end was trimmed by 5 bases and the J gene end by 7 bases; junction bases not matched to a gene: 8. Per the germline V gene, CDR1 is MDHEN and CDR2 is SYDVKM. This CDR3 is 13 amino acids long. DNA of the CDR3: TGTGCCAGCAGTGGACGACAGGGCTGGGAGCAGTACTTC. Translation gives CASSGRQGWEQYF. Drawing the rest from reference TRBV28 and TRBJ2-7, the complete variable domain is DVKVTQSSRYLVKRTGEKVFLECVQDMDHENMFWYRQDPGLGLRLIYFSYDVKMKEKGDIPEGYSVSREKKERFSLILESASTNQTSMYLCASSGRQGWEQYFGPGTRLTVT.

V is TRBV5-1 and J is TRBJ1-5; D not certain. Trimming cost V 0 bases and J 0 bases, with 10 bases left between them. Germline CDR1 reads SGHRS; CDR2 reads YFSETQ. The CDR3 consists of 16 residues. This CDR3 is CASSLGPENSNQPQHF. The CDR3 DNA follows: TGCGCCAGCAGCTTGGGGCCAGAAAATAGCAATCAGCCCCAGCATTTT.

The chain employs TRBV30 and TRBJ2-1; 9 bases are shared with TRBD2. This CDR3 has 17 amino acids. After removal of 0 bases from V and 5 bases from J, the junction contained 11 bases not matched to a gene. CDR1 and CDR2 from the germline V gene are GTSNPN and SVGIG (reference sequence). CDR3 region: CAWSVNAGGHLHNEQFF. For the CDR3, the DNA is TGTGCCTGGAGTGTTAATGCGGGAGGGCATCTGCACAATGAGCAGTTCTTC.

The chain carries TRBV27 and TRBJ2-5, with 14 bases matching TRBD2. CDR1 and CDR2 (germline): MNHEY, SMNVEV (reference sequence). The CDR3 runs 16 residues. V was clipped by 6 bases and J by 5 bases; unmatched bases: 8. In nucleotides, the CDR3 is TGTGCCAGCAGGCCAGGGACTAGCGGGAGTGGGGAGACCCAGTACTTC. This sequence encodes CASRPGTSGSGETQYF.

A word on this clone: At one end the junction does not follow the germline gene, possibly because of a read error. CDR3 amino acids: CASSLGPPSRVF. CDR3 DNA sequence: TGTGCCAGCAGCTTAGGGCCACCCAGTAGGGTCTTC. The V call is TRBV7-2, the J call TRBJ2-1; D is unclear. The CDR3 is made up of 12 amino acids. The germline V gene has CDR1 SGHTA and CDR2 FQGNSA.

This clone was detected once. The rearrangement links TRBV19 to TRBJ2-6; 7 bases agree with TRBD1. CDR1 is LNHDA, CDR2 SQIVND, per germline (reference sequence). V was pared by 1 base and J by 0 bases, with 6 bases of the junction left unmatched. The CDR3 length is 18 residues. The CDR3: CASSIAPPGGSGANVLTF. Written as DNA, the CDR3 is TGTGCCAGTAGTATAGCGCCACCAGGGGGCTCTGGGGCCAACGTCCTGACTTTC. Filled out from reference TRBV19 and TRBJ2-6, the complete variable domain reads DGGITQSPKYLFRKEGQNVTLSCEQNLNHDAMYWYRQDPGQGLRLIYYSQIVNDFQKGDIAEGYSVSREKKESFPLTVTSAQKNPTAFYLCASSIAPPGGSGANVLTFGAGSRLTVL.

The chain joins TRBV29-1 to TRBJ2-7; 12 bases are shared with TRBD2. This CDR3 comprises 14 residues. V trimming: 5 bases; J trimming: 2 bases; junction bases outside the gene matches: 4. Germline loops: CDR1 SQVTM, CDR2 ANQGSEA. CDR3 DNA: TGCAGCGTTTCTAGCGGGAGGGATACCTACGAGCAGTACTTC. Residues: CSVSSGRDTYEQYF.

Only one count was recorded for this clone. The rearrangement links TRBV18 to TRBJ2-6; TRBD2 agrees at 8 bases. The CDR3 is made up of 18 amino acids. The V gene end was trimmed by 3 bases and the J gene end by 0 bases; junction bases not matched to a gene: 7. The V gene's germline CDR1 is KGHSH and CDR2 LQKENI. Written as DNA, the CDR3 is TGTGCCAGCTCACCCCAGCGGGAGTCCCTCTCTGGGGCCAACGTCCTGACTTTC. The encoded protein is CASSPQRESLSGANVLTF.

The rearrangement uses TRBV28 and TRBJ2-7; 8 bases match TRBD1. Germline loops: CDR1 MDHEN, CDR2 SYDVKM. This CDR3 is built from 15 residues. Trimming took 1 base from V and 4 from J; bases not matched to a gene: 6. The CDR3 is CASSLSGQALYEQYF. CDR3 sequence (DNA): TGTGCCAGCAGTTTATCGGGACAGGCTCTTTACGAGCAGTACTTC.

This clone was counted a single time. The chain uses TRBV28 and TRBJ2-1; 9 nucleotides align to TRBD2. The germline V gene encodes CDR1 MDHEN and CDR2 SYDVKM. V shed 5 bases and J 9 bases; nucleotides not matched to a gene: 20. The CDR3 is 18 amino acids. This CDR3 reads CASSPCPEAGTSSGEQFF. In DNA form, the CDR3 reads TGTGCCAGCAGTCCATGCCCAGAGGCCGGGACTAGCAGCGGTGAGCAGTTCTTC.